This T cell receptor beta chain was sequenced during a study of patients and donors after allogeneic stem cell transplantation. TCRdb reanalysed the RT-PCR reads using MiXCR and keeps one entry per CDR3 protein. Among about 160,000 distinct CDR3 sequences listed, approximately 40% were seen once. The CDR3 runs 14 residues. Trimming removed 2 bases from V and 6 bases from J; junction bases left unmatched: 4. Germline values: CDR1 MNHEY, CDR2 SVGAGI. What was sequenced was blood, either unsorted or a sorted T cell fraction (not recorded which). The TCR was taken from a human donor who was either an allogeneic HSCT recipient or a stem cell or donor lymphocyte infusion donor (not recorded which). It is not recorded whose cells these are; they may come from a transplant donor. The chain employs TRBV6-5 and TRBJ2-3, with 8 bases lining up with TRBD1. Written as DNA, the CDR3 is TGTGCCAGCAGTTACGGGACAGGTGGGGATACGCAGTATTTT. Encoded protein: CASSYGTGGDTQYF.